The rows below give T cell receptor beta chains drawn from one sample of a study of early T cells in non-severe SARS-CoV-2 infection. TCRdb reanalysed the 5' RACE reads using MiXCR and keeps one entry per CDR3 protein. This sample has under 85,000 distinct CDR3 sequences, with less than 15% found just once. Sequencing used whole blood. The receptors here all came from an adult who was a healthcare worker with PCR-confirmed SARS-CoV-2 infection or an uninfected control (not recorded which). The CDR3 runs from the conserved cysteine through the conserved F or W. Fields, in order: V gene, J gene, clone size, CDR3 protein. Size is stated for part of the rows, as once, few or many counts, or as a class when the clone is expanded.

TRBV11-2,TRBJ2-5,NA,CASSPRTGAFAQETQYF
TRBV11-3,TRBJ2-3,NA,CASSLDGQSTDTQYF
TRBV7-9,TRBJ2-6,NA,CAIRKFKGTGANVLTF
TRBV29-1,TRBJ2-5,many,CSVVRGGEETQYF
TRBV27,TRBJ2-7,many,CASSRLKNYEQYF
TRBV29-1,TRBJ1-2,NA,CSVVSGAVDGYTF
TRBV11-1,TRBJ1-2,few,CASATGSLYGYTF
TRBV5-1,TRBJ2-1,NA,CASSHPWAGALDNEQFF
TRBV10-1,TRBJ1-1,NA,CASSDTGRTEAFF
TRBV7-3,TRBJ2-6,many,CASSPIIGRLSGANVLTF
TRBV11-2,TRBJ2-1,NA,CASSWGTGGGEQFF
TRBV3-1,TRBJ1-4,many,CASSHGQGGFGRSEKLFF
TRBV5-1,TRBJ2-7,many,CASSLAVGQGSYEQYF
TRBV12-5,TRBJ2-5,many,CASGSGTRGETQYF
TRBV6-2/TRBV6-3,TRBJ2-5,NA,CASRDLHTPNF
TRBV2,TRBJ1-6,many,CASSRTESSYNSPLHF
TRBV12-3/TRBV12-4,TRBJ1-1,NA,CASSPLQGGEAFF
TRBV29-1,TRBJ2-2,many,CSASQNTGELFF
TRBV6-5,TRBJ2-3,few,CASTPGVSSTDTQYF
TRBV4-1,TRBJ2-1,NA,CASSQGFLGYNEQFF
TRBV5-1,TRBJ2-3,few,CASSLDAGGTTDTQYF
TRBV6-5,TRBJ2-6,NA,CASSSPGQTGANVLTF
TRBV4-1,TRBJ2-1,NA,CASSLQLLAASGEQFF
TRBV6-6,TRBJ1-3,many,CASSFPAGNTIYF
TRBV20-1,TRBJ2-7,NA,CSARGTSEAEQYF
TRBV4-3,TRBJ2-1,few,CASSQEDIAGESDEQFF
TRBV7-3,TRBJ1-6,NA,CASSLTQGNNSPLHF
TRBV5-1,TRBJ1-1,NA,CASSLGEFNTEAFF
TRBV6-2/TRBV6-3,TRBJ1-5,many,CASSPWSYSNQPQHF
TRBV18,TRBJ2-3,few,CASSPRQGVITDTQYF
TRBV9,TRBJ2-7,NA,CASSFGTGGSYEQYF
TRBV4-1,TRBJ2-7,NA,CASSQPSGRGYEQYF
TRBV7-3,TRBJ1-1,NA,CASRSQLNTEAFF
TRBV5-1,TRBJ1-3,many,CASSTNGQGVGNTIYF
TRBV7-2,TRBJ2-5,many,CASRPQGAVEETQYF
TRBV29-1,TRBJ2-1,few,CSVVPPPIGYNEQFF